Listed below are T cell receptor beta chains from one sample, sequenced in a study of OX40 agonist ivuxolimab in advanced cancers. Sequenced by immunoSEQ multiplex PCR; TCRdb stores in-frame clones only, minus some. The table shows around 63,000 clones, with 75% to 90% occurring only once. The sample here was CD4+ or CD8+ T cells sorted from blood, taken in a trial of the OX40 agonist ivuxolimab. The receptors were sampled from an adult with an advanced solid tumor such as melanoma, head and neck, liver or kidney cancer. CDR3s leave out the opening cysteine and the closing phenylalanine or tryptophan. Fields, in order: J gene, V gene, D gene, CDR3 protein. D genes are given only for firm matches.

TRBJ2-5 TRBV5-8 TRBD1 ASSRQTGGSSETQY
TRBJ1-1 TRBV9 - ASSPTTRYTEAF
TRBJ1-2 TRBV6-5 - ASSWGTVANYGYT
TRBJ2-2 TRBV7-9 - ASSVDSNTGELF
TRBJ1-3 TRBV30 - AWSETVSGNTIY
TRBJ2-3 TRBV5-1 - ASSLALDRTDTQY
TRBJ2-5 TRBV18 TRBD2 ASSKSTSGGGRQETQY
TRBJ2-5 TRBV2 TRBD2 ASSPGLAGERETQY
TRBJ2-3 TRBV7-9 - ASSPNPTRTTDTQY
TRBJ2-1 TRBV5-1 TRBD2 ASSLIAGGGNEQF
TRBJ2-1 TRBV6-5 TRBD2 ASSYLLAGGGNEQF
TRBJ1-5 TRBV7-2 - ASSLLGQPQH
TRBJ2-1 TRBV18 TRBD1 ASSPPGQGLYNEQF
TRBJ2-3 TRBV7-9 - ASNTDTQY
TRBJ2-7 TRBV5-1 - ASSLFPGADEQY
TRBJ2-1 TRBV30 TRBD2 AWTGTTSGLYNEQF
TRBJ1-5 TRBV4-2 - ASSQLTGTSAQPQH
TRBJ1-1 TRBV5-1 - ASSLGGSGTEAF
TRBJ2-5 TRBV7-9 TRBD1 ASSQNAGQGQETQY
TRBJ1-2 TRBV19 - ASTPQGFDGYT
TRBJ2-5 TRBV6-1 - ASSGAGGETQY
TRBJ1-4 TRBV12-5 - ASGLPQGGNEKLF
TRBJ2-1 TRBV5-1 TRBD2 ASSLGPSGNNEQF
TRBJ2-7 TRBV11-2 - ASSLGTDSYEQY
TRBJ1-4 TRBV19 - ASRGNNEKLF
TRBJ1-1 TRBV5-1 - ASSLEGGWDTEAF
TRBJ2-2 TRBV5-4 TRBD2 ASSTPPAAGATGELF